This T cell receptor beta chain came from a study of cytomegalovirus exposure and HLA in healthy donors (dated by TCRdb to 2017 to 2019). Regarding the research as a whole: According to an earlier analysis of around 600 of the donors, about 170 million T cells yielded 120 million or so unique TCR beta sequences and 276 Gb of sequence data. A later analysis re-analyzed previously published TCR beta repertoires from several hundred donors and added high-resolution HLA genotyping to study TCR occurrence patterns. The aim of the study was to test whether cataloging public T cell receptors could identify signatures of past pathogen exposure. A later genetic analysis took genome-wide SNP genotypes for about 65% of the roughly 670 donors and used that subset as a discovery cohort. On average, roughly 250,000 unique TCR beta nucleotide sequences were sequenced per donor among some 420 genotyped donors of the cohort, with roughly 20% of those sequences being non-productive. The number of donors typed differed by locus, with 629-630 for A, B, C, DRB1 and DQB1, around 500 for DQA1, over 600 for DPA1, and approximately 470 for DPB1. A separate validation cohort of some 130 different subjects was used in addition to the approximately 640-subject first cohort. Of the approximately 400 genotyped donors, roughly 80% fell in the genetic ancestry cluster associated with self-reported Caucasian donors. To decide whether each TCR beta V gene segment behaved as functional or pseudogenic, an earlier analysis of 587 of the donors relied on high-throughput TCR beta sequencing. Four to six DR-DQ haplotypes were handled as single units for association and clustering because linkage in the cohort was strong. All discovery cohort repertoires had been generated using a single sequencing platform. An early release covering just under 650 HLA-typed donors comprised around 300 gigabases of sequencing data and 85 million to 100 million unique TCR sequences. The study used immunosequencing to profile the T cell repertoires of more than 650 subjects and linked those repertoires to cytomegalovirus serostatus. Alongside the repertoire data, information on donor age, sex, ethnicity and CMV serostatus was compiled. The study combined high-throughput TCR immunosequencing, statistical association of individual TCRs with disease status, and machine learning to predict cytomegalovirus infection status. HLA typing covered class I and class II loci at four-digit resolution. In the later analysis, no new phenotypic data were used to find candidate immune exposures; instead, reliance was placed on TCR beta sequences and their occurrence across donors.

The CDR3 goes from the cysteine to the phenylalanine over 16 residues. Kept here is only the CDR3 DNA, which spans 48 bases and is read in frame from base 1. The germline V gene gives CDR1 as SQVTM and CDR2 as ANQGSEA. Between the V and J ends, shortened by 7 bases and 6 bases respectively, the junction contains 27 bases. Points on this clone: Its antigen is unknown. There are no base qualities to consult, and no much larger clone falls within one base.

In total, about 650 healthy bone marrow donors made up the cohort. At the time of sampling, every cohort member was nominally healthy, though immune exposures that went unrecorded were likely present. The donor tested CMV seronegative and was one of the 352 seronegative cohort members. Every donor gave a peripheral blood sample, and the peripheral blood mononuclear cells from that sample were used for TCR beta sequencing. Genomic DNA was extracted from the blood cell samples with the Qiagen DNeasy Blood Extraction Kit. Study-wide conclusions, independent of this receptor: When HLA alleles, especially DR and DQ, strongly co-occurred, TCR associations were difficult to assign to individual alleles. An earlier analysis of 587 of the donors showed that most TCR beta V segments appeared in productive rearrangements either about 87% or about 30% of the time, which broadly matched IMGT annotations. Because some donors lacked HLA typing at each locus, the association tests relied only on the typed subset. Some IMGT-functional V segments, including TRBV6-2 and TRBV6-3, could not be told apart with the 87-base-pair reads, so those segments were excluded. In both the original and validation cohorts, the classifier was reported to diagnose cytomegalovirus status with high specificity and sensitivity. A total of 150 to 200 TCR beta chains were listed by the study as associated with cytomegalovirus. Most TCR sequences were seen in very few donors, while some public TCRs were found in many individuals. The authors suggested that the approach could potentially be extended to other disease states and immunological phenotypes. The cohort was sequenced for TCR beta chains only, and without alpha or paired-chain data the features that could be detected were limited. A later genetic analysis reported fewer N-insertions in productive TCRs among donors in an Asian-associated ancestry cluster than the 666-donor mean. A later analysis associated about 18,000 TCR beta sequences with specific HLA alleles at a false discovery rate of 0.05. CMV serostatus was the only immune exposure information available for the cohort. Correlated functional status among segregating V segments might reflect linkage disequilibrium, but an unknown experimental factor could not be ruled out. A further reported finding was that TCR beta sequences accurately predicted the HLA-A and HLA-B alleles for most subjects in the first cohort. In vitro tests confirmed that a few of the cytomegalovirus-associated TCR beta chains recognize cytomegalovirus antigens. A later analysis found that most CMV-associated TCR beta chains appeared HLA-restricted, with HLA associations seemingly driven largely by CMV exposure. A later analysis found that TCR association rates varied across HLA loci, with DRB1 alleles showing the most associated TCRs and HLA-C alleles the fewest. Compared with equally common non-associated chains, HLA-associated TCR beta chains in a later analysis were more clonally expanded and had lower generation probabilities. Roughly uniform sequencing depth across donors was assumed in presence/absence analyses, although this assumption may not hold. In a later genetic analysis, a missense DCLRE1C variant was associated with V-gene and J-gene trimming of TCR beta chains, and the association was replicated in an independent cohort. The earlier analysis of nearly 600 of the donors excluded roughly 17 rarely observed V segments, including chromosome 9 orphons, because counts were too low. A group of highly shared sequence variants was considered likely to be a technical artifact of the sequencing pipeline. In a later analysis, several top co-occurrence clusters were reported to appear linked to parvovirus B19, influenza, CMV and Epstein-Barr virus.

The library was prepared using the immunoSEQ multiplex PCR assay. The multiplex PCR relied on a mix of 60 forward primers for TCR Vbeta segments and 13 reverse primers for TCR Jbeta segments. Amplification of the CDR3 region of rearranged TCR beta genes was performed with a multiplex PCR assay on genomic DNA. Amplified TCR beta libraries were sequenced as 87-base-pair reads on the Illumina HiSeq System. In the authors' own workflow: A later analysis counted about 76 million unique TCR beta chains across the 550 to 750 repertoires, and roughly 9.9 million of these chains were shared by at least two donors. To remove PCR and sequencing errors, raw reads were error-corrected and collapsed into unique sequences using a nearest-neighbor algorithm that merged closely related sequences. Alignment of CDR3 sequences to IMGT reference sequences was used to assign V, D and J gene segments. For a sequence to be retained, a match of at least six nucleotides to both a V gene segment and a J gene segment was required. Rearrangements were classified as productive when the CDR3 lacked stop codons and remained in frame with V and J, and all other rearrangements were classified as non-productive. Following IMGT convention, CDR3 was defined as the stretch from the second conserved V-encoded cysteine to the conserved J-encoded phenylalanine. In an earlier analysis of around 600 of the donors, sequences lacking an unambiguous match to a single V gene segment were excluded. In an earlier analysis of several hundred of the donors, V segments were called functional above 56.7% productive rearrangements and were called segregating when the between-donor standard deviation exceeded 5%. A statistical classification framework was built for diagnosing cytomegalovirus status from the catalog of TCR beta chain sequences. V and J gene assignment, in a later analysis, came from comparing TCR nucleotide sequences with IMGT/GENE-DB human TR gene sequences. Using the TCRdist pipeline, a later analysis assigned CDR3 sequences along with most-parsimonious VDJ recombination scenarios. In a later analysis, each TCR beta chain was defined by its CDR3 amino acid sequence together with its V-gene family, and reads without a unique V-gene family were excluded. As a way to deal with suspected cross-contamination and a sequencing artifact, a later analysis dropped 450 to 600 nucleotide sequences that were highly shared and had low generation probability. In a later analysis, a clonal expansion index for each public chain was calculated from normalized within-repertoire ranks of inferred template counts. In a later analysis, generation probabilities were computed using a VDJ recombination model fitted to out-of-frame rearrangements, and the results were checked against IGoR. In a later analysis, hypergeometric tests were used to score TCR-TCR, TCR-HLA and TCR-CMV co-occurrence, with a repertoire-size bias correction applied to TCR pairs. In a later analysis, false discovery rates were estimated by permuting HLA or CMV assignments 20 times. In a later analysis, co-occurring TCRs were grouped with DBSCAN, and TCRdist sequence similarity was added when clustering was performed within HLA-allele-positive subsets. Repertoires with fewer than 30,000 or more than 120,000 public chains were left out of co-occurrence clustering, as were several repertoires with anomalous nucleotide sharing. This is the immuneACCESS table as TCRdb keeps it, with only in-frame sequences that have V and J called. A part of the clones is gone; compared with another copy, unresolved V genes explain less than half, and the rest is unexplained. V and J calls plus clone size are reproduced from that table; the DNA served to infer D and trimming. Here the sample has about 160,000 clones; approximately 75% occur a single time. The top ten hold 1.5% to 2% of the sample.

Sequencing was carried out using PBMCs. The chain joins TRBV29-1 to TRBJ1-1; confidence is insufficient to name the D gene. This clonotype was obtained from a woman aged 18 to 35 in good health and CMV-seronegative. The DNA is TGCAGCGGTTGGCGGCTGGGTGGTATCAAAGGAGCTGAAGCTTTCTTT. This sequence encodes CSGWRLGGIKGAEAFF.